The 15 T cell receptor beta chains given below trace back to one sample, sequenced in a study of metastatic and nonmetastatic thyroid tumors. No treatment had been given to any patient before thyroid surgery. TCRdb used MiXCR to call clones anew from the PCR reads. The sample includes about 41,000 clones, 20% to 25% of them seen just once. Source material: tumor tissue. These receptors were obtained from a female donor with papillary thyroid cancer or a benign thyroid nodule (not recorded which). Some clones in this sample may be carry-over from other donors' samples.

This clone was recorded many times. The CDR3 loop is CASSAPRTGDYGYTF. CDR3 bases: TGCGCCAGCAGCGCCCCGCGGACGGGGGACTATGGCTACACCTTC. The chain carries TRBV4-1 and TRBJ1-2; D may be TRBD1 (5 bases). With 5 bases removed from V and 3 bases from J, the gap between germline ends came to 16 bases. Germline V lookup: CDR1 MGHRA, CDR2 YSYEKL. CDR3 length equals 15 residues.

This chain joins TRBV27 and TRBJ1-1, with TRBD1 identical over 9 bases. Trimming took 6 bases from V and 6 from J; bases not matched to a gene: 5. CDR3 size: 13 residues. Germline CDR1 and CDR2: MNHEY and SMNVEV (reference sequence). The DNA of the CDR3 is TGTGCCAGCAGGACAGGGGGGAGGCCTGAAGCTTTCTTT. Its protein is CASRTGGRPEAFF.

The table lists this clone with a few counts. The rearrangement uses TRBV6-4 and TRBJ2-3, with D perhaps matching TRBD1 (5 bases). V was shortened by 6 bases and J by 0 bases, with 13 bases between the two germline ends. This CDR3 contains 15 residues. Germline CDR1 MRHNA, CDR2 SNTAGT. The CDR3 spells CASSKTATSTDTQYF. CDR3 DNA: TGTGCCAGCAGCAAGACAGCTACTAGCACAGATACGCAGTATTTT.

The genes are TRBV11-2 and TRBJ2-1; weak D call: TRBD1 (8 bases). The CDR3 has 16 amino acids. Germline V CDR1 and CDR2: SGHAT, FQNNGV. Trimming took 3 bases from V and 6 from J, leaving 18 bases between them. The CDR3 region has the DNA TGTGCCAGCAGCTTCGGGGGGACAGGACAAAGCAATGAGCAGTTCTTC. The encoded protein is CASSFGGTGQSNEQFF.

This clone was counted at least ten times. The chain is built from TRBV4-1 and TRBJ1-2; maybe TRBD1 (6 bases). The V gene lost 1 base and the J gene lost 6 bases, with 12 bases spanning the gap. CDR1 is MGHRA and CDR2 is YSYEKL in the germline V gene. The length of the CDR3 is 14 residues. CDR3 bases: TGCGCCAGCAGCCAAGGGCAGGGGAGTAATGGCTACACCTTC. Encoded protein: CASSQGQGSNGYTF.

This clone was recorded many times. DNA of the CDR3: TGTGCCAGCAGCAGGACACCGAGCTATGGCTACACCTTC. Translating it yields CASSRTPSYGYTF. The rearrangement links TRBV6-2 or TRBV6-3 to TRBJ1-2; TRBD1 is a possible D gene (5 bases). This CDR3 has 13 residues. The V end was cut by 6 bases, the J end by 4 bases, with 12 bases between. Per germline, CDR1 MNHEY and CDR2 SVGEGT.

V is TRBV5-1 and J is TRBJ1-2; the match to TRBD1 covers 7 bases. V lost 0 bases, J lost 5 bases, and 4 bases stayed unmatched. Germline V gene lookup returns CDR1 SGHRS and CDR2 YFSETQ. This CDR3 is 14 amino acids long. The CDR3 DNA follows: TGCGCCAGCAGCTTGGGGGACAGCGGATATGGCTACACCTTC. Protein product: CASSLGDSGYGYTF.

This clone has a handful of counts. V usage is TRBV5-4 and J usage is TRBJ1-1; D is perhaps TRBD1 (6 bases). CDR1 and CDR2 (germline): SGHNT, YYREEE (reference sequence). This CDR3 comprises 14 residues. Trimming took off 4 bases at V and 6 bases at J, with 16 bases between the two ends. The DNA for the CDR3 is TGTGCCAGCAGCCCTACTGCGGGGGGCTCTGAAGCTTTCTTT. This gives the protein CASSPTAGGSEAFF.

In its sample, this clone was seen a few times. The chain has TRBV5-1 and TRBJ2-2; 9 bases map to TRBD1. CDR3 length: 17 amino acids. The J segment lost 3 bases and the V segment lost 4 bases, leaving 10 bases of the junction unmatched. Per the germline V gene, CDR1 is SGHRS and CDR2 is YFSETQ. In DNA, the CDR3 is TGCGCCAGCAGCGCTCAAACCGGGACAGGGTACACCGGGGAGCTGTTTTTT. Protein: CASSAQTGTGYTGELFF.

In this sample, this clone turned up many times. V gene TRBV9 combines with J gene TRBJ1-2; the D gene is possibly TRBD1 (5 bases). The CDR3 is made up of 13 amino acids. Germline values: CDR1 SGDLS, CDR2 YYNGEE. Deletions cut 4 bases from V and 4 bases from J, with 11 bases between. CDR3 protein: CASSPGGSYGYTF. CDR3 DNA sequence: TGTGCCAGCAGCCCCGGGGGGTCCTATGGCTACACCTTC.

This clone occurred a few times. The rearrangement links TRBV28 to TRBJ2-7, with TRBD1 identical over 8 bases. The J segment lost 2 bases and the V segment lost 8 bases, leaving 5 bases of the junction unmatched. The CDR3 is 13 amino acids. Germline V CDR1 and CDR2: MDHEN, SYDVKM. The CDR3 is CASSGTGAYEQYF. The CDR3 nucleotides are TGTGCCAGCTCGGGGACAGGAGCCTACGAGCAGTACTTC.

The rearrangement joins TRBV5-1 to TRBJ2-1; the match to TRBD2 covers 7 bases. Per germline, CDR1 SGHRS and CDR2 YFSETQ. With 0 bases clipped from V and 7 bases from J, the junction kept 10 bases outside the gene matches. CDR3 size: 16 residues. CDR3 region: CASSLAEAGAYNEQFF. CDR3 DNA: TGCGCCAGCAGCTTGGCCGAGGCGGGAGCGTATAATGAGCAGTTCTTC.

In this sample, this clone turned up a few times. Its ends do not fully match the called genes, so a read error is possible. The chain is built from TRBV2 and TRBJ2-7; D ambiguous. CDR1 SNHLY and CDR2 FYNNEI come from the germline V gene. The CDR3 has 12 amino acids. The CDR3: CSSGDPNYEQYF. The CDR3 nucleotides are TGTTCCAGTGGCGACCCCAACTACGAGCAGTACTTC.

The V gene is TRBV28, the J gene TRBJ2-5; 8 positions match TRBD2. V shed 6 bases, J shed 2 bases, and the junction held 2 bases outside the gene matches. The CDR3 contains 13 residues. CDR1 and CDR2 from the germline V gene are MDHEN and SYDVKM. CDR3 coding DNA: TGTGCCAGCAGCGGGACTAGTCAAGAGACCCAGTACTTC. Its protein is CASSGTSQETQYF. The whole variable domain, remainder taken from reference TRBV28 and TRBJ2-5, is DVKVTQSSRYLVKRTGEKVFLECVQDMDHENMFWYRQDPGLGLRLIYFSYDVKMKEKGDIPEGYSVSREKKERFSLILESASTNQTSMYLCASSGTSQETQYFGPGTRLLVL.

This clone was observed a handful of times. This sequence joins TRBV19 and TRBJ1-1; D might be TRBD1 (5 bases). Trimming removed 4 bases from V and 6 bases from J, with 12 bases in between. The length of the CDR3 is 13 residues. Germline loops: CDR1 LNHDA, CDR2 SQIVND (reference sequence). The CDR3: CASSNGGRAEAFF. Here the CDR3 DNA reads TGTGCCAGTAGTAATGGGGGACGAGCTGAAGCTTTCTTT.